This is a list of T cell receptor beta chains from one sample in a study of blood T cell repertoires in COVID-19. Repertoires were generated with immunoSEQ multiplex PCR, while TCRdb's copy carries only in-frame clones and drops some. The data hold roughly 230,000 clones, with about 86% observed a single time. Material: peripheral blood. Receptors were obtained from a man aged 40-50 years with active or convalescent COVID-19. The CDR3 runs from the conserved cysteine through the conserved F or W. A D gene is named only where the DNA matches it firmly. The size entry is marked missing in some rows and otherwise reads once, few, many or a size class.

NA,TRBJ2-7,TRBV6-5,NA,CASRVDISQNEQYF,TGTGCCAGCAGGGTGGACATCTCTCAAAACGAGCAGTACTTC
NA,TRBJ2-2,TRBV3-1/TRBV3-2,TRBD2,CASSTREVQNTGELFF,TGTGCCAGCAGCACGCGGGAGGTTCAGAACACCGGGGAGCTGTTTTTT
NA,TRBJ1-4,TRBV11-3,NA,CASSLGQTPNEKLFF,TGTGCCAGCAGCTTAGGACAGACCCCTAATGAAAAACTGTTTTTT
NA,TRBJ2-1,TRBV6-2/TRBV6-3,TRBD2,CASSITLAGVNEQFF,TGTGCCAGCAGTATCACACTAGCGGGGGTTAATGAGCAGTTCTTC
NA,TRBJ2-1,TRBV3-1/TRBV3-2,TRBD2,CASSQDGLAGGNEQFF,TGTGCCAGCAGCCAAGACGGACTAGCGGGGGGCAATGAGCAGTTCTTC
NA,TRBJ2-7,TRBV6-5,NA,CASSTRYRDEQYF,TGTGCCAGCAGTACTCGATACAGGGACGAGCAGTACTTC
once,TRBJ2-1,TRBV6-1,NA,CASSERAESSYNEQFF,TGTGCCAGCAGTGAACGTGCGGAAAGCTCCTACAATGAGCAGTTCTTC
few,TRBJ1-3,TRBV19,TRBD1,CASSTGQGLGSGNTIYF,TGTGCCAGTAGTACAGGACAGGGTCTCGGCTCTGGAAACACCATATATTTT
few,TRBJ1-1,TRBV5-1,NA,CASSLARTDPMNTEAFF,TGCGCCAGCAGCTTGGCCCGGACTGACCCCATGAACACTGAAGCTTTCTTT
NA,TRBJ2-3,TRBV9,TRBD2,CASNPGGIGPQYF,TGTGCCAGCAACCCGGGAGGGATCGGACCGCAGTATTTT
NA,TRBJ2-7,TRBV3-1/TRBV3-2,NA,CASSSHYEQYF,TGTGCCAGCAGCTCCCACTACGAGCAGTACTTC
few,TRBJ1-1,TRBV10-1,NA,CASSERPGNTEAFF,TGCGCCAGCAGTGAACGGCCAGGGAACACTGAAGCTTTCTTT
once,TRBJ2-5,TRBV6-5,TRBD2,CASSQRTSVETQYF,TGTGCCAGCAGTCAACGGACTAGCGTAGAGACCCAGTACTTC
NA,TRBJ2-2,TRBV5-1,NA,CASSLEGGTGELFF,TGCGCCAGCAGCTTGGAGGGAGGCACCGGGGAGCTGTTTTTT
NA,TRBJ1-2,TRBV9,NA,CASRNQGSYGYTF,TGTGCCAGCCGAAATCAGGGATCCTATGGCTACACCTTC
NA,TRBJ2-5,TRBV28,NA,CASSTREVGETQYF,TGTGCCAGCAGTACCAGGGAAGTGGGAGAGACCCAGTACTTC
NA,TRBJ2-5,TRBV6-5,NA,CASSPAASSETQYF,TGTGCCAGCAGTCCCGCGGCTAGCTCGGAGACCCAGTACTTC
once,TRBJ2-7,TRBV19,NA,CASSSEGGMSEQYF,TGTGCCAGTAGTTCCGAAGGAGGGATGTCCGAGCAGTACTTC
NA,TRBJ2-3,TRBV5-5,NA,CASSWGKNGGTDTQYF,TGTGCCAGCAGCTGGGGCAAAAATGGCGGCACAGATACGCAGTATTTT
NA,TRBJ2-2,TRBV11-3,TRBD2,CASSLKINGLADNTGELFF,TGTGCCAGCAGCTTGAAAATAAACGGACTAGCGGACAACACCGGGGAGCTGTTTTTT
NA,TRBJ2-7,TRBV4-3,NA,CASSQGFQGSYEQYF,TGCGCCAGCAGCCAGGGATTCCAGGGGTCCTACGAGCAGTACTTC
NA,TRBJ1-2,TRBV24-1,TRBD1,CATSDSPGQDNYGYTF,TGTGCCACCAGTGATTCCCCGGGACAGGATAACTATGGCTACACCTTC
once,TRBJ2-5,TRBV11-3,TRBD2,CASSLSTFVGGGDQETQYF,TGTGCCAGCAGCCTCTCCACCTTTGTAGGCGGGGGGGATCAAGAGACCCAGTACTTC
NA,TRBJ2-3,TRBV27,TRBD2,CASRARTGGRTDTQYF,TGTGCCAGCAGGGCCCGGACTGGCGGGAGAACAGATACGCAGTATTTT
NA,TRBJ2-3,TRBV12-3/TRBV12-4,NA,CASRRAGADTQYF,TGTGCCAGTCGCCGCGCAGGGGCAGATACGCAGTATTTT